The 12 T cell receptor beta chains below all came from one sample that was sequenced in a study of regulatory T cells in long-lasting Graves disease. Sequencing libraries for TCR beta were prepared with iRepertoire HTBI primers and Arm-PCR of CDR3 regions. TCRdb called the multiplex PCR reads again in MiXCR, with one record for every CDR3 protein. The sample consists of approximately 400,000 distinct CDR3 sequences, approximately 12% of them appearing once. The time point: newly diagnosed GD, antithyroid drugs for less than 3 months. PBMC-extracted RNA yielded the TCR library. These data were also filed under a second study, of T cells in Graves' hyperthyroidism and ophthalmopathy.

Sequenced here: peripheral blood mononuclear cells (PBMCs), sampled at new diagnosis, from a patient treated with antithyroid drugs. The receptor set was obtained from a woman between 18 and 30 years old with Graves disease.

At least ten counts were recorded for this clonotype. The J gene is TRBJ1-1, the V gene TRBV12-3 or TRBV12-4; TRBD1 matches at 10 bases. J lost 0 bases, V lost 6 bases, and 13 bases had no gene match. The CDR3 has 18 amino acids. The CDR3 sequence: CASSPGLSGQGVNTEAFF. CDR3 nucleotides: TGTGCCAGCAGCCCCGGACTAAGCGGACAGGGGGTGAACACTGAAGCTTTCTTT.

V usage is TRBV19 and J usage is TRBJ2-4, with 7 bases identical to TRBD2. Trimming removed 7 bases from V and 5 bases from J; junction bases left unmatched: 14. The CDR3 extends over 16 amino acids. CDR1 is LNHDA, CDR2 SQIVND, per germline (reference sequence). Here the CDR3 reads CASTTRWGGWENIQYF. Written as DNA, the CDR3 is TGTGCCAGTACTACTCGATGGGGGGGTTGGGAAAACATTCAGTACTTC.

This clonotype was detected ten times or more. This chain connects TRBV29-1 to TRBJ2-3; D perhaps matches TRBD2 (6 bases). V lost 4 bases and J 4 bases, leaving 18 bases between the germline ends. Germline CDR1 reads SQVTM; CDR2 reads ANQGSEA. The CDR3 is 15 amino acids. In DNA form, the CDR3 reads TGCAGCGTTGCCGGGGTTAGCGGTTCCTCAGATACGCAGTATTTT. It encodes CSVAGVSGSSDTQYF.

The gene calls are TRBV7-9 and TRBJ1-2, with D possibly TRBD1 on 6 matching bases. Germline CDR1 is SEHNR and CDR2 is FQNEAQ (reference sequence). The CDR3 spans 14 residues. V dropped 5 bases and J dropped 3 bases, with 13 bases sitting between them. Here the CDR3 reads CASSPRGQYYGYTF. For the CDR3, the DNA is TGTGCCAGCAGCCCCCGAGGACAGTACTATGGCTACACCTTC.

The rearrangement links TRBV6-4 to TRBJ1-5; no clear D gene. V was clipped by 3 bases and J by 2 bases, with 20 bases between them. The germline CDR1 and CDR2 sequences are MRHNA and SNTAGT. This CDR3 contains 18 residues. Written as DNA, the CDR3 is TGTGCCAGCAGTGAAGTAAGTGATCTAAATAATGGCAATCAGCCCCAGCATTTT. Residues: CASSEVSDLNNGNQPQHF.

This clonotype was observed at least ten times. CDR3 sequence (DNA): TGCGCCCCCTTAGGGGGAAGGGAGCAGTACTTC. Protein sequence: CAPLGGREQYF. V gene TRBV5-1 combines with J gene TRBJ2-7, with a weak D call TRBD1 (6 bases). Germline CDR1 reads SGHRS; CDR2 reads YFSETQ. The V end lost 10 bases, the J end lost 7 bases, and 15 bases lay between the germline ends. The CDR3 totals 11 residues.

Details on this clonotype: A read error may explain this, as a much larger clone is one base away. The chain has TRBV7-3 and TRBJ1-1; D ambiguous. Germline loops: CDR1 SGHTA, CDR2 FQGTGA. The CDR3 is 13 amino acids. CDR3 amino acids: CASSPSRNTEAVF. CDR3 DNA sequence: TGTGCCAGCAGCCCATCGCGGAACACTGAAGCTGTCTTT. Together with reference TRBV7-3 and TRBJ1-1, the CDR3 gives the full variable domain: GAGVSQTPSNKVTEKGKYVELRCDPISGHTALYWYRQSLGQGPEFLIYFQGTGAADDSGLPNDRFFAVRPEGSVSTLKIQRTERGDSAVYLCASSPSRNTEAVFGQGTRLTVV.

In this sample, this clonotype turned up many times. CDR3 sequence (DNA): TGTGCCAGCAGTTGGGGACGGTCGAACACTGAAGCTTTCTTT. Its protein product is CASSWGRSNTEAFF. The J gene is TRBJ1-1, the V gene TRBV12-3 or TRBV12-4; the D gene is possibly TRBD1 (5 bases). V lost 4 bases to trimming and J lost 1 base, with 10 bases between them. This CDR3 has 14 amino acids.

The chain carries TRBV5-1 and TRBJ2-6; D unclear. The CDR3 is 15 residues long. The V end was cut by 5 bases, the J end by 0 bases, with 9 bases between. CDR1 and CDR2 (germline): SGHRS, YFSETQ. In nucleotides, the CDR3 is TGCGCCAGCAGGGCGCCTTACTCTGGGGCCAACGTCCTGACTTTC. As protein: CASRAPYSGANVLTF.

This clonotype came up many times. This chain's CDR3 is CASSLEGNYEQYV. CDR3 DNA sequence: TGCGCCAGCAGCTTGGAGGGAAACTACGAGCAGTACGTC. The chain combines TRBV5-1 with TRBJ2-7; no clear D. Trimming removed 0 bases at V and 3 bases at J, with 7 bases between. Germline CDR1 reads SGHRS; CDR2 reads YFSETQ. The CDR3 sequence is 13 residues long.

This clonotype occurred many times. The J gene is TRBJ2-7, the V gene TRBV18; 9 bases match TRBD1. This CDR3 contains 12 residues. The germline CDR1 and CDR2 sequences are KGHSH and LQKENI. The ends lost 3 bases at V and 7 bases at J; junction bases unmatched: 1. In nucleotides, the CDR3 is TGTGCCAGCTCACCTGACAGGGGGGAGCAGTACTTC. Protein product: CASSPDRGEQYF.

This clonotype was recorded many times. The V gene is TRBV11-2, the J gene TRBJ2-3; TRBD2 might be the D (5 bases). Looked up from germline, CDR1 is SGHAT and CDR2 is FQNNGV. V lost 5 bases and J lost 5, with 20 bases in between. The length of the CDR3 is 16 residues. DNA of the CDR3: TGTGCCAGCAGCCCCTCGGATCTGGGAGTGAGAGATACGCAGTATTTT. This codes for CASSPSDLGVRDTQYF.